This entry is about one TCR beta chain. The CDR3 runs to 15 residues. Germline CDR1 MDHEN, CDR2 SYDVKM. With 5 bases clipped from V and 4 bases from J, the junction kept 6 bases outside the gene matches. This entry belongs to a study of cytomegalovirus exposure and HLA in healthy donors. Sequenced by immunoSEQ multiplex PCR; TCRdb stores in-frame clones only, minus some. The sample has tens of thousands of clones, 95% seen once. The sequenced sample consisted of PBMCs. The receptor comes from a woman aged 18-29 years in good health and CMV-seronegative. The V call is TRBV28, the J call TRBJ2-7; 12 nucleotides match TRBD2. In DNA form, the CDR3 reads TGTGCCAGCAGTGGACGGACTAGCGGGACTTACGAGCAGTACTTC. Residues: CASSGRTSGTYEQYF.